This T cell receptor (beta chain) was recovered during a study of blood T cell repertoires in COVID-19. About the study: Material from acute and convalescent COVID-19 was sourced from the United States, Italy and Spain. PBMCs, B-cell-depleted T cells, or T cells were the source of the cDNA or gDNA that made up the material.

The CDR3 contains 14 residues. The germline V gene has CDR1 MNHEY and CDR2 SVGEGT. V lost 4 bases and J 4 bases, leaving 10 bases between the germline ends. In the authors' workflow: Scientists estimated how many nucleated cells there were by amplifying reference gene primers. Method: immunoSEQ multiplex PCR; TCRdb's copy keeps in-frame clones and lacks some. The V and J calls and clone size were taken over from that table, and D and trimming were inferred from the DNA. The sample yields about 130,000 clones, 90% seen once. The origin of this receptor is a man aged 45 to 65 with active COVID-19. Sequenced: peripheral blood. The chain has TRBV6-2 or TRBV6-3 and TRBJ2-2; D remains ambiguous. CDR3 in amino acids: CASSLPGSTGELFF. In DNA, the CDR3 is TGTGCCAGCAGTTTACCAGGATCCACCGGGGAGCTGTTTTTT.